This is a list of T cell receptor beta chains from one sample in a study of CD8 T cells in ankylosing spondylitis. A single record per CDR3 protein comes from TCRdb applying MiXCR to the 5' RACE reads. Of some 290,000 distinct CDR3 sequences listed, 20% are singletons. The specimen sequenced was blood, either unsorted or a sorted T cell fraction (not recorded which). The receptors come from a male donor with ankylosing spondylitis or in good health (not recorded which). Each CDR3 is given with its conserved first and last residue. D genes are given only for firm matches. Rows may omit the clone size; those that give it use once, few, many or a size class.

d_call	cdr3_length	clone_size	v_call	j_call	cdr3_aa	cdr3_nt
.	15	few	TRBV5-1	TRBJ2-2	CASSLDYPNTGELFF	TGCGCCAGCAGCCTTGACTATCCGAACACCGGGGAGCTGTTTTTT
.	15	.	TRBV13	TRBJ1-1	CASSLPGSHHTEAFF	TGTGCCAGCAGCTTACCTGGCAGTCACCACACTGAAGCTTTCTTT
.	14	few	TRBV5-1	TRBJ2-2	CASSRWRSTGELFF	TGCGCCAGCAGCCGATGGCGGAGCACCGGGGAGCTGTTTTTT
.	15	few	TRBV3-1	TRBJ2-3	CASSQDSLAGDTQYF	TGTGCCAGCAGCCAAGATTCCCTGGCCGGGGATACGCAGTATTTT
TRBD1	13	many	TRBV20-1	TRBJ1-5	CSMQGAGNQPQHF	TGCAGCATGCAGGGGGCAGGCAATCAGCCCCAGCATTTT
TRBD1	15	.	TRBV28	TRBJ2-1	CAIDDGTGGAYEQFF	TGTGCCATCGATGATGGGACAGGGGGCGCTTATGAGCAGTTCTTC
.	15	.	TRBV5-1	TRBJ2-1	CASSSQGNSYNEQFF	TGCGCCAGCAGCTCACAGGGAAACTCCTACAATGAGCAGTTCTTC
TRBD2	17	once	TRBV3-1	TRBJ2-1	CASSYHLTSHPNNEQFF	TGTGCCAGCAGCTACCACCTGACTAGCCACCCGAATAATGAGCAGTTCTTC
.	17	few	TRBV14	TRBJ2-2	CASSQKFGSANTGELFF	TGTGCCAGCAGCCAAAAGTTTGGCAGCGCGAACACCGGGGAGCTGTTTTTT
.	14	.	TRBV5-1	TRBJ1-3	CASSLPDSGNTIYF	TGCGCCAGCAGCTTGCCAGATTCTGGAAACACCATATATTTT
.	16	.	TRBV12-3/TRBV12-4	TRBJ2-6	CASSTQGVSGANVLTF	TGTGCCAGCAGCACACAGGGCGTCTCTGGGGCCAACGTCCTGACTTTC
.	13	many	TRBV12-3/TRBV12-4	TRBJ1-1	CASTQGTNTEAFF	TGTGCCAGTACTCAGGGGACGAACACTGAAGCTTTCTTT
TRBD1	13	few	TRBV15	TRBJ1-1	CATKSDREAEAFF	TGTGCCACCAAGTCCGACAGGGAAGCTGAAGCTTTCTTT
TRBD1	14	few	TRBV6-2/TRBV6-3	TRBJ1-5	CASRRQGGDQPQHF	TGTGCCAGCAGACGACAGGGAGGGGATCAGCCCCAGCATTTT
TRBD2	13	.	TRBV9	TRBJ2-5	CASSVEPREAQYF	TGTGCCAGCAGCGTAGAGCCGCGGGAGGCCCAGTACTTC
TRBD2	14	.	TRBV29-1	TRBJ2-3	CSVVVAGGTDTQYF	TGCAGCGTTGTAGTAGCGGGAGGGACAGATACGCAGTATTTT
.	12	.	TRBV5-1	TRBJ2-3	CASRVSTDTQYF	TGCGCCAGCAGGGTTTCTACAGATACGCAGTATTTT
TRBD1	16	.	TRBV27	TRBJ1-5	CASSLRGQGIGLPQHF	TGTGCCAGCAGTTTAAGGGGACAGGGTATAGGGCTGCCCCAGCATTTT
TRBD1	17	many	TRBV5-4	TRBJ1-1	CASSLPGQGMGNTEAFF	TGTGCCAGCAGCTTGCCCGGACAGGGAATGGGGAACACTGAAGCTTTCTTT
TRBD2	17	.	TRBV27	TRBJ2-5	CASSLLAGDEVHETQYF	TGTGCCAGCAGTTTGTTGGCGGGGGATGAAGTCCACGAGACCCAGTACTTC
.	14	many	TRBV12-3/TRBV12-4	TRBJ2-1	CASSLENRAGEQFF	TGTGCCAGCAGTTTAGAGAACAGGGCGGGTGAGCAGTTCTTC
.	14	many	TRBV2	TRBJ1-1	CASSWGQKNTEAFF	TGTGCCAGCAGTTGGGGCCAGAAGAACACTGAAGCTTTCTTT
TRBD2	13	few	TRBV20-1	TRBJ2-1	CSASPAGSNEQFF	TGCAGTGCTAGCCCAGCGGGATCTAATGAGCAGTTCTTC
.	14	.	TRBV28	TRBJ2-3	CAGKGGTNTDTQYF	TGTGCCGGCAAAGGTGGTACGAACACAGATACGCAGTATTTT
TRBD1	16	.	TRBV5-1	TRBJ2-1	CASSPGTGSSYNEQFF	TGCGCCAGCAGCCCTGGGACAGGTAGCTCCTACAATGAGCAGTTCTTC
.	14	.	TRBV27	TRBJ2-3	CASSLRLPVDTQYF	TGTGCCAGCAGTTTACGGCTACCTGTGGATACGCAGTATTTT
.	13	.	TRBV2	TRBJ1-1	CASSDPLNTEAFF	TGTGCCAGCAGTGATCCTTTGAACACTGAAGCTTTCTTT
.	14	.	TRBV25-1	TRBJ1-2	CASRAGVGKDGYTF	TGTGCCAGCAGAGCAGGGGTTGGGAAAGATGGCTACACCTTC
TRBD1	14	few	TRBV20-1	TRBJ1-2	CSARDSGRGLGYTF	TGCAGTGCTAGAGATTCGGGCAGGGGGCTCGGCTACACCTTC
.	14	.	TRBV15	TRBJ1-1	CATSRVLQGVEAFF	TGTGCCACCAGCAGAGTTCTACAGGGAGTCGAAGCTTTCTTT
TRBD1	14	.	TRBV12-3/TRBV12-4	TRBJ2-5	CASSSTGGSETQYF	TGTGCCAGCAGTTCGACAGGGGGTTCAGAGACCCAGTACTTC
.	15	.	TRBV12-3/TRBV12-4	TRBJ1-4	CASSQTSATNEKLFF	TGTGCCAGCAGTCAAACGAGCGCAACTAATGAAAAACTGTTTTTT
TRBD1	17	few	TRBV6-9	TRBJ1-1	CASSANCNRGLNTEAFF	TGTGCCAGCAGTGCGAATTGTAACAGGGGGCTGAACACTGAAGCTTTCTTT
.	13	few	TRBV28	TRBJ1-2	CASRGGSNYGYTF	TGTGCCAGTCGGGGGGGTTCCAACTATGGCTACACCTTC
.	13	few	TRBV11-2	TRBJ1-6	CASSLADNSPLHF	TGTGCCAGCAGCTTAGCCGATAATTCACCCCTCCACTTT
TRBD1	16	many	TRBV28	TRBJ1-3	CASSPTDRGRGNTIYF	TGTGCCAGCAGCCCGACCGACAGGGGACGTGGAAACACCATATATTTT
TRBD1	15	.	TRBV7-2	TRBJ2-2	CASSRDRVDTGELFF	TGTGCCAGCAGCAGGGACAGGGTTGACACCGGGGAGCTGTTTTTT
.	13	few	TRBV12-3/TRBV12-4	TRBJ1-1	CASSKKSNTEAFF	TGTGCCAGCAGCAAAAAATCGAACACTGAAGCTTTCTTT
.	14	.	TRBV5-6	TRBJ1-6	CASSLRQIDISLHF	TGTGCCAGCAGCTTACGACAGATTGATATATCCCTCCACTTT
TRBD2	17	.	TRBV20-1	TRBJ2-1	CSAPRLAGGPPGNEQFF	TGCAGTGCCCCCCGACTAGCGGGGGGGCCTCCGGGCAATGAGCAGTTCTTC
.	14	.	TRBV7-8	TRBJ1-1	CASSPIETNTEAFF	TGTGCCAGCAGCCCAATCGAGACGAACACTGAAGCTTTCTTT
TRBD1	12	.	TRBV28	TRBJ1-2	CATGQGAYGYTF	TGTGCCACCGGACAGGGGGCCTATGGCTACACCTTC
.	14	.	TRBV3-1	TRBJ1-2	CASSQVGTYYGYTF	TGTGCCAGCAGCCAAGTTGGGACGTACTATGGCTACACCTTC
.	15	.	TRBV27	TRBJ2-2	CVSSLRHPNTGELFF	TGTGTCAGCAGTCTACGACACCCGAACACCGGGGAGCTGTTTTTT
.	16	.	TRBV5-1	TRBJ2-3	CASRAPTGFSTDTQYF	TGCGCCAGCAGAGCCCCGACAGGATTTAGCACAGATACGCAGTATTTT